The 29 T cell receptor beta chains below all came from one sample that was sequenced in a study of cytomegalovirus exposure and HLA in healthy donors. This PCR relied on a set of 60 Vbeta primers and 13 Jbeta primers. Some clones are missing from TCRdb's copy, which holds only in-frame ones; the method was immunoSEQ multiplex PCR. The data show over 40,000 clones, roughly 81% seen once. The sequencing input was PBMCs. These receptors originate from a woman in her 40s in good health and CMV-seropositive.

This clone showed up just a few times. Other nucleotide sequences from this sample produce the same CDR3. The rearrangement links TRBV9 to TRBJ2-5; weak D call: TRBD2 (5 bases). Looked up from germline, CDR1 is SGDLS and CDR2 is YYNGEE. CDR3 length equals 13 residues. V shed 2 bases and J shed 5 bases, with 10 bases lying between them. The CDR3 nucleotides read TGTGCCAGCAGCGTCTCTAGAGGGGAGACCCAGTACTTC. This translates into CASSVSRGETQYF.

The chain carries TRBV9 and TRBJ1-2; D uncertain. V was clipped by 0 bases and J by 2 bases, with 8 bases between them. The CDR3 has 14 amino acids. The germline V gene has CDR1 SGDLS and CDR2 YYNGEE. For the CDR3, the DNA is TGTGCCAGCAGCGTAGAGGAGGGAAACTATGGCTACACCTTC. Protein product: CASSVEEGNYGYTF.

The V and J genes are TRBV6-6 and TRBJ1-6; D might be TRBD1 (6 bases). The CDR3 spans 13 residues. V gave up 10 bases and J gave up 6 bases, with 13 bases separating them. Germline CDR1 and CDR2: MNHNY and SVGAGI (reference sequence). CDR3 loop: CATKQGSNSPLHF. The CDR3 coding sequence is TGTGCCACCAAACAGGGATCTAATTCACCCCTCCACTTT.

This clone was observed a single time. This chain connects TRBV9 to TRBJ2-5, with 10 bases matching TRBD2. The CDR3 sequence is 16 residues long. The germline gives CDR1 SGDLS, CDR2 YYNGEE. V was pared by 4 bases and J by 2 bases, with 8 bases of the junction left unmatched. The DNA of the CDR3 is TGTGCCAGCAGCCTGAGCGGGGGGGCCTTTCAAGAGACCCAGTACTTC. Translating it yields CASSLSGGAFQETQYF.

The V gene is TRBV27, the J gene TRBJ2-1, with 9 bases aligning to TRBD1. After removal of 7 bases from V and 3 bases from J, the junction contained 7 bases not matched to a gene. Germline V gives CDR1 MNHEY, CDR2 SMNVEV (reference sequence). The CDR3 runs to 15 residues. CDR3 coding DNA: TGTGCCAGCATCAGGGACAGGGCGGGCTACAATGAGCAGTTCTTC. Protein product: CASIRDRAGYNEQFF.

The chain combines TRBV2 with TRBJ1-5; 8 bases are a match to TRBD1. The CDR3 totals 13 residues. The V and J ends lost 7 bases and 7 bases, in that order; junction bases with no gene match: 6. The V gene's germline CDR1 is SNHLY and CDR2 FYNNEI. For the CDR3, the DNA is TGTGCCAGCAAAGGACAGGGCCTCCAGCCCCAGCATTTT. It codes for CASKGQGLQPQHF.

This sequence joins TRBV15 and TRBJ1-2; D gene unclear. From germline, CDR1 is LNHNV and CDR2 YYDKDF (reference sequence). This CDR3 region has 11 residues. V was cut by 5 bases and J by 4 bases, with 5 bases left in between. For the CDR3, the DNA is TGTGCCACCAGCTACGGCTATGGCTACACCTTC. This sequence encodes CATSYGYGYTF. The full variable domain, its missing parts supplied by reference TRBV15 and TRBJ1-2, is DAMVIQNPRYQVTQFGKPVTLSCSQTLNHNVMYWYQQKSSQAPKLLFHYYDKDFNNEADTPDNFQSRRPNTSFCFLDIRSPGLGDTAMYLCATSYGYGYTFGSGTRLTVV.

The chain uses TRBV30 and TRBJ1-4, with 11 nucleotides matching TRBD1. J lost 7 bases, V lost 3 bases, and 4 bases had no gene match. Per germline, CDR1 GTSNPN and CDR2 SVGIG (reference sequence). CDR3 length equals 14 residues. The CDR3 sequence: CAWRTGTGGEKLFF. In DNA, the CDR3 is TGTGCCTGGAGAACCGGGACAGGGGGTGAAAAACTGTTTTTT.

This chain links TRBV27 with TRBJ1-3; TRBD1 aligns across 7 bases. The CDR3 length is 15 residues. V trimming: 5 bases; J trimming: 2 bases; junction bases outside the gene matches: 6. Germline V gene sequence: CDR1 MNHEY, CDR2 SMNVEV (reference sequence). The CDR3 region is CASSPTGVAGNTIYF. The CDR3 DNA reads as TGTGCCAGCAGTCCCACAGGGGTCGCTGGAAACACCATATATTTT.

This clone was seen only once. The rearrangement joins TRBV10-1 to TRBJ2-3; TRBD2 aligns across 9 bases. Trimming cost V 0 bases and J 2 bases; bases outside gene matches: 3. The germline CDR1 and CDR2 sequences are WNHNN and SYGVQD (reference sequence). The CDR3 sequence is 16 residues long. DNA of the CDR3: TGCGCCAGCAGTGAGTCGACTAGCGGTTACACAGATACGCAGTATTTT. Its translation: CASSESTSGYTDTQYF.

This CDR3 reads CASLDFGRNTGELFF. Written as DNA, the CDR3 is TGTGCCAGCTTGGACTTCGGCAGGAACACCGGGGAGCTGTTTTTT. The gene calls are TRBV2 and TRBJ2-2; TRBD2 might be the D (5 bases). Looked up from germline, CDR1 is SNHLY and CDR2 is FYNNEI. V lost 8 bases to trimming and J lost 1 base, with 14 bases between them. The CDR3 consists of 15 residues.

This clone has a single count. The CDR3 DNA sequence: TGTGCCATCAGGGGTCGGGGTAGCGGAGACTACGAGCAGTACTTC. It specifies CAIRGRGSGDYEQYF. V usage is TRBV10-3 and J usage is TRBJ2-7, with a possible D match to TRBD2 (6 bases). Trimming took off 6 bases at V and 3 bases at J, with 18 bases between the two ends. The CDR3 consists of 15 residues. Germline assignment: CDR1 ENHRY and CDR2 SYGVKD.

J is TRBJ2-1 and V is TRBV7-9, with D possibly TRBD2 on 6 matching bases. The germline V gene encodes CDR1 SEHNR and CDR2 FQNEAQ (reference sequence). This CDR3 has 12 amino acids. Trimming left V 2 bases short and J 10 bases short, with 9 bases between. CDR3 nucleotides: TGTGCCAGCAGCTTACCAGGGAGGGAGCAGTTCTTC. Its translation: CASSLPGREQFF.

The J gene is TRBJ2-3, the V gene TRBV9; possibly TRBD2 for D (6 bases). The germline V and J ends were trimmed by 4 bases and 2 bases, with 17 bases remaining between them. The CDR3 length is 16 residues. The germline gives CDR1 SGDLS, CDR2 YYNGEE. The CDR3 here is CASSTSGGAVTDTQYF. The CDR3 DNA follows: TGTGCCAGCAGCACCTCCGGCGGGGCGGTCACAGATACGCAGTATTTT.

The chain carries TRBV9 and TRBJ2-7, with D maybe TRBD1 (6 bases). Per germline, CDR1 SGDLS and CDR2 YYNGEE. V lost 4 bases to trimming and J lost 2 bases, with 13 bases between them. The CDR3 spans 14 residues. As DNA, the CDR3 is TGTGCCAGCAGCACTTGGGACAATCCCTACGAGCAGTACTTC. As protein: CASSTWDNPYEQYF.

This sequence joins TRBV6-5 and TRBJ1-1; the D gene is possibly TRBD1 (5 bases). Trimming stripped 2 bases from V and 4 bases from J, with 8 bases between. The CDR3 contains 13 residues. The V gene's germline CDR1 is MNHEY and CDR2 SVGAGI. The CDR3 here is CASSYGGGTEAFF. CDR3 DNA: TGTGCCAGCAGTTACGGGGGGGGCACTGAAGCTTTCTTT.

This clone was recorded a few times. This rearrangement joins TRBV28 to TRBJ2-5; D uncertain. The germline CDR1 and CDR2 sequences are MDHEN and SYDVKM. Deletions cut 6 bases from V and 1 base from J, with 21 bases between. The CDR3 spans 17 residues. The CDR3 sequence is CASSGSGRSPRQETQYF. The CDR3 DNA sequence: TGTGCCAGCAGCGGCTCGGGTAGGAGTCCCCGCCAAGAGACCCAGTACTTC.

The rearrangement joins TRBV7-9 to TRBJ1-1; D ambiguous. CDR3 length: 14 residues. CDR1 is SEHNR, CDR2 FQNEAQ, per germline (reference sequence). The ends were cut back, 5 bases at V and 3 bases at J, with 13 bases in the middle. In nucleotides, the CDR3 is TGTGCCAGCAGCCCTGGCGGTTGGGACACTGAAGCTTTCTTT. Translation: CASSPGGWDTEAFF.

This chain links TRBV7-7 with TRBJ2-7; D remains unclear. The CDR3 spans 13 residues. Trimming took 1 base from V and 5 from J, leaving 9 bases between them. The germline V gene encodes CDR1 SSHAT and CDR2 FNYEAQ (reference sequence). The CDR3 protein is CASSLDRGHEQYF. Here the CDR3 DNA reads TGTGCCAGCAGCTTAGACCGAGGTCACGAGCAGTACTTC. The variable domain in full, with the rest retrieved from reference TRBV7-7 and TRBJ2-7, is GAGVSQSPRYKVTKRGQDVTLRCDPISSHATLYWYQQALGQGPEFLTYFNYEAQPDKSGLPSDRFSAERPEGSISTLTIQRTEQRDSAMYRCASSLDRGHEQYFGPGTRLTVT.

The gene calls are TRBV2 and TRBJ2-5; the D is unclear. The CDR3 is made up of 11 amino acids. The germline V and J ends were trimmed by 9 bases and 1 base, with 6 bases remaining between them. Germline lookup yields CDR1 SNHLY and CDR2 FYNNEI. Written as DNA, the CDR3 is TGTGCCAGTACATTCCAAGAGACCCAGTACTTC. It translates to CASTFQETQYF.

The CDR3: CASSLEPTSGGRSNIQYF. For the CDR3, the DNA is TGTGCCAGCAGCTTGGAGCCTACTAGCGGGGGGCGATCAAACATTCAGTACTTC. J is TRBJ2-4 and V is TRBV7-2, with 12 bases lining up with TRBD2. Germline V lookup: CDR1 SGHTA, CDR2 FQGNSA. The length of the CDR3 is 18 residues. J lost 6 bases, V lost 3 bases, and 12 bases had no gene match.

The chain recombines TRBV7-2 with TRBJ2-7; 8 bases are shared with TRBD2. The CDR3 extends over 15 amino acids. Germline V lookup: CDR1 SGHTA, CDR2 FQGNSA. Germline trimming cut 1 base from V and 2 bases from J; bases unmatched to any gene: 4. The CDR3 nucleotides are TGTGCCAGCAGCTTAGAGCGGGGGAGCACCTACGAGCAGTACTTC. Translated: CASSLERGSTYEQYF.

V is TRBV27 and J is TRBJ1-1; D is uncertain. The ends were cut back, 0 bases at V and 1 base at J, with 3 bases in the middle. CDR1 is MNHEY, CDR2 SMNVEV, per germline (reference sequence). The CDR3 spans 13 residues. CDR3 region: CASSLSKNTEAFF. CDR3 coding DNA: TGTGCCAGCAGTTTATCCAAGAACACTGAAGCTTTCTTT.

This clone was recorded once. The rearrangement joins TRBV12-5 to TRBJ1-1; maybe TRBD1 (6 bases). The CDR3 totals 15 residues. With 7 bases removed from V and 3 bases from J, the gap between germline ends came to 18 bases. Germline V gives CDR1 LGHNT, CDR2 FRNRAP. In DNA form, the CDR3 reads TGTGCTAGTGCCCTGGCCCAGGGGCAGCACACTGAAGCTTTCTTT. It is translated as CASALAQGQHTEAFF.

This clone was seen only once. CDR3 nucleotides: TGTGCCAGCAGCTGGAGGCTGAAGGGGGCCGAAGGAGGCTACACCTTC. Protein product: CASSWRLKGAEGGYTF. The chain links TRBV5-8 to TRBJ1-2; 7 bases fit TRBD1. The trim removed 3 bases at V and 8 bases at J, leaving 16 bases unmatched. Germline CDR1 SGHTS, CDR2 YDEGEE. The CDR3 sequence is 16 residues long.

The chain carries TRBV7-5 and TRBJ2-7; the table's D call, TRBD2, was not checked against the DNA. TRBV7-5 is given as a pseudogene. This CDR3 is built from 11 residues. The CDR3 DNA sequence: TGTGCCAGAAGCTTAGGAGTGCTGCAGTACTTC. Its protein is CARSLGVLQYF.

V is TRBV5-6 and J is TRBJ2-7, with 7 bases lining up with TRBD2. The germline V gene encodes CDR1 SGHDT and CDR2 YYEEEE. The length of the CDR3 is 19 residues. Losses at the gene ends were 5 bases for V and 3 bases for J; bases not matched to a gene: 23. CDR3 protein: CASSIYVTGMASGNYEQYF. The CDR3 region has the DNA TGTGCCAGCAGTATTTATGTGACGGGGATGGCTAGCGGCAACTACGAGCAGTACTTC.

V gene TRBV7-2 combines with J gene TRBJ1-1; D perhaps matches TRBD1 (5 bases). Trimming pared 2 bases from V and 5 bases from J, leaving 21 bases between. There are 17 residues in the CDR3. Germline V gives CDR1 SGHTA, CDR2 FQGNSA. For the CDR3, the DNA is TGTGCCAGCAGCTTAAGGATCACGACGGTCGGGGGGACTGAAGCTTTCTTT. Protein sequence: CASSLRITTVGGTEAFF.

The chain has TRBV7-2 and TRBJ2-5, with D tentatively TRBD1 (5 bases). The CDR3 spans 15 residues. The germline V and J ends were trimmed by 2 bases and 1 base, with 11 bases remaining between them. The germline V gene has CDR1 SGHTA and CDR2 FQGNSA. CDR3 bases: TGTGCCAGCAGCTTATATCAGGGCGTCCAAGAGACCCAGTACTTC. Translating gives CASSLYQGVQETQYF.